The clone carrying this T cell receptor (beta chain) turned up a few times. Each CDR3 protein is one row after TCRdb ran MiXCR on the 5' RACE reads. The table includes some 500,000 distinct CDR3 sequences, roughly 14% detected once. This entry is derived from a study of T cells after yellow fever vaccination. J gave up 5 bases and V 8 bases, and 3 bases lay outside the gene matches. The CDR3 is 12 amino acids. The chain is built from TRBV12-3 or TRBV12-4 and TRBJ1-1; TRBD1 agrees at 9 bases. This receptor was identified in a man between 25 and 39 years old who received the YFV17D yellow fever vaccine. This specimen consisted of PBMCs, obtained on the day of the yellow fever booster vaccination. In DNA, the CDR3 is TGTGCCAGCGCACAGGGGGCAACTGAAGCTTTCTTT. As protein: CASAQGATEAFF.